The 20 T cell receptor beta chains below all came from one sample that was sequenced in a study of beta chain features in type 1 diabetes. Study findings and constraints: In every one of the four CD4+ subsets, TCRB CDR3s were moderately but significantly shorter in Type 1 diabetes patients.

The antigens of these receptors remain unknown. All of the isolated RNA was reverse transcribed, so expressed TCRB transcripts were sequenced. Only in-frame clones appear in the TCRdb table, and some are missing; sequencing was by immunoSEQ multiplex PCR. The table has 150,000 to 170,000 clones, around 10% seen once. Source material: central memory CD4+ T cells from blood. The receptors come from a man younger than 40 with type 1 diabetes.

The sample holds many counts of this clone. This chain connects TRBV13 to TRBJ2-7, with D possibly matching TRBD1 (6 bases). The CDR3 has 13 amino acids. Trimming pared 4 bases from V and 7 bases from J, leaving 14 bases between. CDR1 and CDR2 from the germline V gene are PRHDT and FYEKMQ (reference sequence). CDR3 amino acids: CASSSAGVGEQYF. In DNA, the CDR3 is TGTGCCAGCAGCTCTGCAGGGGTCGGGGAGCAGTACTTC.

This clone was observed a few times. The CDR3 reads CASSRTSGRYEQYF. The CDR3 DNA is TGTGCCAGCAGTAGGACTAGCGGGAGGTACGAGCAGTACTTC. V usage is TRBV2 and J usage is TRBJ2-7; 14 positions match TRBD2. V was pared by 5 bases and J by 4 bases, with 1 base of the junction left unmatched. CDR3 length: 14 residues. In germline, CDR1 is SNHLY, CDR2 FYNNEI.

The chain is built from TRBV5-1 and TRBJ2-3, with 10 bases identical to TRBD2. Germline values: CDR1 SGHRS, CDR2 YFSETQ. CDR3 size: 16 residues. The junction had 11 bases not matched to a gene; V was cut back by 6 bases and J by 4 bases. CDR3 in DNA: TGCGCCAGCAAGAGAGGACTAGCGGAGGGTCCAGATACGCAGTATTTT. Residues: CASKRGLAEGPDTQYF.

This clone was picked up a small number of times. The same CDR3 also results from other DNA sequences found in this sample. The chain joins TRBV7-2 to TRBJ2-3, with 9 bases identical to TRBD2. Looked up from germline, CDR1 is SGHTA and CDR2 is FQGNSA. This CDR3 spans 15 amino acids. The trim removed 5 bases at V and 1 base at J, leaving 4 bases unmatched. DNA of the CDR3: TGTGCCAGCAGCCCATGGACTAGCGGCACAGATACGCAGTATTTT. Protein product: CASSPWTSGTDTQYF.

The gene calls are TRBV9 and TRBJ1-1, with a weak D call TRBD1 (6 bases). The CDR3 is 14 residues long. Per the germline V gene, CDR1 is SGDLS and CDR2 is YYNGEE. V was shortened by 2 bases and J by 4 bases, with 12 bases between the two germline ends. CDR3 protein: CASSVGSGVTEAFF. The CDR3, as DNA: TGTGCCAGCAGCGTTGGATCAGGGGTCACTGAAGCTTTCTTT.

The chain recombines TRBV28 with TRBJ2-7; a weak D match, TRBD1 (6 bases). Per the germline V gene, CDR1 is MDHEN and CDR2 is SYDVKM. This CDR3 contains 13 residues. Trimming removed 5 bases from V and 5 bases from J, with 13 bases in between. This chain's CDR3 is CASSLLTGNEQYF. As DNA, the CDR3 is TGTGCCAGCAGTCTCCTAACAGGGAACGAGCAGTACTTC.

This clone was found a few times. This chain links TRBV7-9 with TRBJ2-7; a possible D gene is TRBD1 (6 bases). This CDR3 region has 13 residues. The V gene's germline CDR1 is SEHNR and CDR2 FQNEAQ (reference sequence). Trimming pared 5 bases from V and 6 bases from J, leaving 14 bases between. The CDR3 DNA is TGTGCCAGCAGCATGGGTACAGGGCGCGAGCAGTACTTC. It yields the protein CASSMGTGREQYF.

The gene calls are TRBV18 and TRBJ2-1, with 10 nucleotides matching TRBD2. The ends lost 3 bases at V and 4 bases at J; junction bases unmatched: 3. There are 15 residues in the CDR3. Per germline, CDR1 KGHSH and CDR2 LQKENI. CDR3 bases: TGTGCCAGCTCACCTACTAGCGGGGTTTACAATGAGCAGTTCTTC. It yields the protein CASSPTSGVYNEQFF.

This clone was observed a few times. The CDR3 DNA reads TGTGCCAGCAGCCTTTCTGGGACTTTGGCCTACGAGCAGTACTTC. This encodes CASSLSGTLAYEQYF. The V and J genes are TRBV5-6 and TRBJ2-7; maybe TRBD2 (6 bases). The germline V gene has CDR1 SGHDT and CDR2 YYEEEE. V was shortened by 4 bases and J by 2 bases, with 16 bases between the two germline ends. CDR3 length equals 15 residues.

This clone was counted many times. The chain joins TRBV28 to TRBJ1-5; possible D gene TRBD1, 5 bases. Germline CDR1 reads MDHEN; CDR2 reads SYDVKM. V was cut by 1 base and J by 5 bases, with 15 bases left in between. This CDR3 is built from 16 residues. The CDR3: CASSLFGRQGDQPQHF. CDR3 nucleotide sequence: TGTGCCAGCAGTTTATTCGGTCGGCAGGGCGATCAGCCCCAGCATTTT.

This clone was recorded a few times. The rearrangement uses TRBV28 and TRBJ2-7, with TRBD1 as a possible D gene (6 bases). V was pared by 1 base and J by 5 bases, with 12 bases between. This CDR3 has 14 amino acids. Germline CDR1 reads MDHEN; CDR2 reads SYDVKM. The CDR3 nucleotides are TGTGCCAGCAGTTTATTCACAGGGTCCAACGAGCAGTACTTC. It encodes CASSLFTGSNEQYF.

To note about this clone: Other DNA sequences within the sample encode an identical CDR3. The rearrangement uses TRBV4-3 and TRBJ2-3; the D is unclear. Per germline, CDR1 LGHNA and CDR2 YSLEER. This CDR3 contains 14 residues. With 3 bases removed from V and 4 bases from J, the gap between germline ends came to 11 bases. CDR3 residues: CASSQGAVSDTQYF. The CDR3 nucleotides are TGCGCCAGCAGCCAGGGCGCAGTTTCAGATACGCAGTATTTT.

The sample holds a few counts of this clone. The J gene is TRBJ2-4, the V gene TRBV5-1; tentative D call: TRBD1 (5 bases). The germline V gene has CDR1 SGHRS and CDR2 YFSETQ. V lost 4 bases, J lost 1 base, and 15 bases lay in between. The CDR3 is 16 amino acids. The CDR3 DNA sequence: TGCGCCAGCAGCCGCGCCGGACATGAGGCCAAAAACATTCAGTACTTC. It yields the protein CASSRAGHEAKNIQYF.

Of note for this clone: The same CDR3 also results from other DNA sequences found in this sample. This sequence joins TRBV29-1 and TRBJ1-2; D remains ambiguous. V was shortened by 6 bases and J by 8 bases, with 7 bases between the two germline ends. Germline CDR1 SQVTM, CDR2 ANQGSEA. CDR3 size: 9 residues. The DNA for the CDR3 is TGCAGCGTCGAGGGCGGCTACACCTTC. Its protein is CSVEGGYTF.

This clone has a handful of counts. J is TRBJ2-2 and V is TRBV4-3; D may be TRBD1 (6 bases). V was pared by 0 bases and J by 3 bases, with 14 bases between. The CDR3 length is 17 residues. CDR1 and CDR2 (germline): LGHNA, YSLEER. The CDR3 spells CASSQEHRAQDTGELFF. The CDR3 DNA is TGCGCCAGCAGCCAAGAGCACAGGGCTCAGGACACCGGGGAGCTGTTTTTT.

The chain couples TRBV19 to TRBJ2-1, with D unresolved. This CDR3 region has 15 residues. V was shortened by 6 bases and J by 8 bases, with 20 bases between the two germline ends. Germline CDR1 is LNHDA and CDR2 is SQIVND (reference sequence). The CDR3 DNA reads as TGTGCCAGTAGGATCTCGCGAAAACCGAGCGATGAGCAGTTCTTC. Its protein product is CASRISRKPSDEQFF.

This clone was found a few times. The V and J genes are TRBV29-1 and TRBJ2-6, with D possibly matching TRBD2 (7 bases). Trimming cost V 7 bases and J 4 bases, with 14 bases left between them. The CDR3 length is 14 residues. The germline CDR1 and CDR2 sequences are SQVTM and ANQGSEA. DNA of the CDR3: TGCAGCGCCGCACGGGGGGCCGGGGCCAACGTCCTGACTTTC. Translated: CSAARGAGANVLTF.

This clone has just a few counts. The chain is built from TRBV18 and TRBJ1-4, with D perhaps matching TRBD1 (6 bases). This CDR3 region has 13 residues. V lost 3 bases and J lost 7, with 9 bases in between. CDR1 KGHSH and CDR2 LQKENI come from the germline V gene. DNA of the CDR3: TGTGCCAGCTCACCCGACAGGAGTGAAAAACTGTTTTTT. It encodes CASSPDRSEKLFF.

This clone occurred a few times. The rearrangement uses TRBV4-3 and TRBJ2-7; D is undetermined. The CDR3 sequence is 15 residues long. Per the germline V gene, CDR1 is LGHNA and CDR2 is YSLEER. Trimming removed 1 base from V and 4 bases from J, with 14 bases in between. CDR3 residues: CASSQGVSYQYEQYF. The CDR3 nucleotides are TGCGCCAGCAGCCAAGGAGTCTCCTACCAATACGAGCAGTACTTC.

The gene calls are TRBV5-1 and TRBJ2-5, with D maybe TRBD1 (5 bases). Germline-derived CDR1 and CDR2 are SGHRS and YFSETQ. Trimming took off 0 bases at V and 2 bases at J, with 11 bases between the two ends. The length of the CDR3 is 15 residues. CDR3 nucleotide sequence: TGCGCCAGCAGCTTGGCCTCGACAGAACAAGAGACCCAGTACTTC. This gives the protein CASSLASTEQETQYF.